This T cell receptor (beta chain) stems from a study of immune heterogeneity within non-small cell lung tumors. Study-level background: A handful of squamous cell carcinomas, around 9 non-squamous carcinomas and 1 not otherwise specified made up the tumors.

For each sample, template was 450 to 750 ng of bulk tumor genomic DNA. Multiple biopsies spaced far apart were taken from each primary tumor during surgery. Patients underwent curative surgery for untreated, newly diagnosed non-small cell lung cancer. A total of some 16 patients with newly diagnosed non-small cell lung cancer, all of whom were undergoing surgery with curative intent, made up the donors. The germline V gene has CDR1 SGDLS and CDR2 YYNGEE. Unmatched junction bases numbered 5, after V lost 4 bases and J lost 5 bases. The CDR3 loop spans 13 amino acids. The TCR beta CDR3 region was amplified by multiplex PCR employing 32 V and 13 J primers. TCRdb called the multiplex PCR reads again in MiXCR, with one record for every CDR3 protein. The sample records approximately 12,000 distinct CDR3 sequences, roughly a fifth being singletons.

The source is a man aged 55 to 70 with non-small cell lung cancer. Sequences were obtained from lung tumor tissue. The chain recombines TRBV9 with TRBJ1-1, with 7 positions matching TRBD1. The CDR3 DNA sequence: TGTGCCAGCAGCCTAACAGGGGAGACTGAAGCTTTCTTT. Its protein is CASSLTGETEAFF.